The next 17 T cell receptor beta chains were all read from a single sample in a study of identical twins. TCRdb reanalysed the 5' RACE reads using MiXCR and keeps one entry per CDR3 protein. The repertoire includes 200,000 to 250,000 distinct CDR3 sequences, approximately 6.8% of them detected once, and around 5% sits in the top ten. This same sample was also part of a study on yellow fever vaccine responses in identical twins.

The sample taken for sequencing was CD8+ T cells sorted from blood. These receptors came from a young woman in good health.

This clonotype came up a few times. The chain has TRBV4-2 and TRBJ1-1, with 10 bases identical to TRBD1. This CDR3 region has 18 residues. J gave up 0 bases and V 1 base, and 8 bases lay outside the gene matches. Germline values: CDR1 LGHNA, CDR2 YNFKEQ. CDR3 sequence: CASSQGGDRGPMNTEAFF. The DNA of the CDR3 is TGTGCCAGCAGCCAAGGTGGAGACAGGGGGCCGATGAACACTGAAGCTTTCTTT.

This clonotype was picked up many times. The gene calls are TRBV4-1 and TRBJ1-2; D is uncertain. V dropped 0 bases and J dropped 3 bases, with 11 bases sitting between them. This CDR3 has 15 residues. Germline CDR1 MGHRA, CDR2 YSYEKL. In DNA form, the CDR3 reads TGCGCCAGCAGCCAAGATTTTGGGGTCTACTATGGCTACACCTTC. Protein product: CASSQDFGVYYGYTF.

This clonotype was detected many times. The DNA for the CDR3 is TGTGCCAGCAGCCACCTAATAGGGGGCGGCAATCAGCCCCAGCATTTT. This translates into CASSHLIGGGNQPQHF. The chain has TRBV5-6 and TRBJ1-5, with TRBD1 identical over 7 bases. Losses at the gene ends were 4 bases for V and 2 bases for J; bases not matched to a gene: 9. In germline, CDR1 is SGHDT, CDR2 YYEEEE. This CDR3 is 16 amino acids long. The whole variable domain, filled in from reference TRBV5-6 and TRBJ1-5, reads DAGVTQSPTHLIKTRGQQVTLRCSPKSGHDTVSWYQQALGQGPQFIFQYYEEEERQRGNFPDRFSGHQFPNYSSELNVNALLLGDSALYLCASSHLIGGGNQPQHFGDGTRLSIL.

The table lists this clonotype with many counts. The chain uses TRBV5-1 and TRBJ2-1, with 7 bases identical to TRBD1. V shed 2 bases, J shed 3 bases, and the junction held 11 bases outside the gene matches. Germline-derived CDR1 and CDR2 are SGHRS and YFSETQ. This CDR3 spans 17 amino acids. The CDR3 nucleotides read TGCGCCAGCAGCTTTATTCTCGACAGGGAGAACTACAATGAGCAGTTCTTC. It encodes CASSFILDRENYNEQFF. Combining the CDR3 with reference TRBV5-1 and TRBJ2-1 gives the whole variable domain KAGVTQTPRYLIKTRGQQVTLSCSPISGHRSVSWYQQTPGQGLQFLFEYFSETQRNKGNFPGRFSGRQFSNSRSEMNVSTLELGDSALYLCASSFILDRENYNEQFFGPGTRLTVL.

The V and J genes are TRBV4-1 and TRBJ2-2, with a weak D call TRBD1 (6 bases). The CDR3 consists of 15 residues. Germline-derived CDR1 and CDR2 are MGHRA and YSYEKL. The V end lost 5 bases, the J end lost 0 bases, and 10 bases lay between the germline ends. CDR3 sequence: CASSSGTTNTGELFF. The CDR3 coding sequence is TGCGCCAGCAGCTCCGGGACAACGAACACCGGGGAGCTGTTTTTT.

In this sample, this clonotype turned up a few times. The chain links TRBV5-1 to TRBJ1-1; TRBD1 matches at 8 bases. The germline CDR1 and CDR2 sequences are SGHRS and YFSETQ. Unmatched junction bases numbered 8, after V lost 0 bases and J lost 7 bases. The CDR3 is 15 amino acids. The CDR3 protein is CASSLARGRNLEAFF. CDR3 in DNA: TGCGCCAGCAGCTTGGCCAGGGGGCGCAACCTTGAAGCTTTCTTT.

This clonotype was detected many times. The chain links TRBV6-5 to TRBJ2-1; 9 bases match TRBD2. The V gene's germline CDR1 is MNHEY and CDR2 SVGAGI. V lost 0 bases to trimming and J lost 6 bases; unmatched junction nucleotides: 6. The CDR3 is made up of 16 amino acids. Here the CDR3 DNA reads TGTGCCAGCAGTTACTCAACTAGCGGGTGGACCAATGAGCAGTTCTTC. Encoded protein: CASSYSTSGWTNEQFF.

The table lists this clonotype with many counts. This CDR3 is CSARDRSVTEAFF. The CDR3 bases are TGCAGTGCTAGAGATAGATCGGTAACTGAAGCTTTCTTT. The chain is built from TRBV20-1 and TRBJ1-1; D unresolved. The V gene lost 0 bases and the J gene lost 5 bases, with 10 bases spanning the gap. This CDR3 region has 13 residues. Germline CDR1 DFQATT, CDR2 SNEGSKA (reference sequence).

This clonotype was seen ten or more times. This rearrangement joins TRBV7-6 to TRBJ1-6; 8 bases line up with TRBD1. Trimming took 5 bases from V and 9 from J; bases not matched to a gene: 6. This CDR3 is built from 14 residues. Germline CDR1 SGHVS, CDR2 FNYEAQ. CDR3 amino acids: CASSRTGKGSPLHF. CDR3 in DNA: TGTGCCAGCAGCCGGACAGGGAAAGGTTCACCCCTCCACTTT.

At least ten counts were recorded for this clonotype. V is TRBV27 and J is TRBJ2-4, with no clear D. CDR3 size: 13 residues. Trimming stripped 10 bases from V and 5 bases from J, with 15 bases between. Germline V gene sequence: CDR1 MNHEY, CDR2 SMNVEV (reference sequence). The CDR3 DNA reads TGTGCCACTGAACTGCCTGGGGAAAACATTCAGTACTTC. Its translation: CATELPGENIQYF.

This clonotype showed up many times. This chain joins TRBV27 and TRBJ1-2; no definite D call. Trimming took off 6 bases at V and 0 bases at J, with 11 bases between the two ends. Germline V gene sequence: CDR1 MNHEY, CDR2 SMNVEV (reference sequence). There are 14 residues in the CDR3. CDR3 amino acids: CASSDGGANYGYTF. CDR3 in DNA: TGTGCCAGCAGCGACGGAGGAGCTAACTATGGCTACACCTTC.

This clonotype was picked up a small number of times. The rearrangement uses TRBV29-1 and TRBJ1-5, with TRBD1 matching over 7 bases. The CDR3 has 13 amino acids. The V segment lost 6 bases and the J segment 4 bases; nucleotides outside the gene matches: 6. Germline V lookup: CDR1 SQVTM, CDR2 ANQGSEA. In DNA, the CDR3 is TGCAGCGTGCCCGGGACAGAAAATCAGCCCCAGCATTTT. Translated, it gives CSVPGTENQPQHF.

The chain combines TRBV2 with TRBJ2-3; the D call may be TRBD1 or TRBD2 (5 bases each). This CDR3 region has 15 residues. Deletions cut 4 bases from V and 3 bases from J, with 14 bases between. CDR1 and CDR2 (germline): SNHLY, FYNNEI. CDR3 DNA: TGTGCCAGCAGTGTGGGCAGGGTAGCGACAGATACGCAGTATTTT. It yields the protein CASSVGRVATDTQYF.

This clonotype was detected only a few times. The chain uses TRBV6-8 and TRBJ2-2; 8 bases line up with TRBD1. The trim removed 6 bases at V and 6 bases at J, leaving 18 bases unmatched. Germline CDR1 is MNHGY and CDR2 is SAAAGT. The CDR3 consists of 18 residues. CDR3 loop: CASSGRTGQRFMAGELFF. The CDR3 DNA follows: TGTGCCAGCAGCGGCCGGACAGGGCAGAGGTTTATGGCCGGGGAGCTGTTTTTT.

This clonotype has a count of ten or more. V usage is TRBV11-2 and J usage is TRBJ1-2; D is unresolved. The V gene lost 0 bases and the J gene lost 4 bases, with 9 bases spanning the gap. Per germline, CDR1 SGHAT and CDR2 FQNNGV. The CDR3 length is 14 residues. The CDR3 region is CASSLDIGTYGYTF. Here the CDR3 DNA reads TGTGCCAGCAGCTTAGATATCGGAACCTATGGCTACACCTTC.

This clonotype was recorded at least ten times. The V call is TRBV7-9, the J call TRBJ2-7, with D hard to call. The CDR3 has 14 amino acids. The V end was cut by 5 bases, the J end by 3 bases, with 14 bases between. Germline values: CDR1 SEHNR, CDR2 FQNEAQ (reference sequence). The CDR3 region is CASSPELSHYEQYV. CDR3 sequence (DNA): TGTGCCAGCAGCCCAGAACTCTCCCACTACGAGCAGTACGTC.

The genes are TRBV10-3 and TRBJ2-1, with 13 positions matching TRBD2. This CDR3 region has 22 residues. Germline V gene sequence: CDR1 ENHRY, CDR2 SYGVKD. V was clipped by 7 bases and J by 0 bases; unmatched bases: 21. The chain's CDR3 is CAINDGGGTSGEKGGSYNEQFF. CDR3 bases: TGTGCCATCAATGACGGTGGCGGGACTAGCGGGGAGAAGGGTGGCTCCTACAATGAGCAGTTCTTC.